This passage covers 9 T cell receptor beta chains from one sample sequenced in a study of cytomegalovirus exposure and HLA in healthy donors. Researchers ran the PCR with 60 Vbeta and 13 Jbeta primers. Sequencing used immunoSEQ multiplex PCR; TCRdb keeps in-frame clones, though not all of them. Of about 43,000 clones listed, 70% to 85% are singletons. Sequenced sample: PBMCs. The receptors here all came from a young man in good health and CMV-seronegative.

The J gene is TRBJ2-1, the V gene TRBV5-8; 12 nucleotides agree with TRBD2. This CDR3 region has 15 residues. CDR1 and CDR2 from the germline V gene are SGHTS and YDEGEE. Trimming took 4 bases from V and 9 from J; bases not matched to a gene: 8. In nucleotides, the CDR3 is TGTGCCAGCAGCACTAGGACTAGCGGGGCCTCTGAGCAGTTCTTC. It yields the protein CASSTRTSGASEQFF.

The rearrangement uses TRBV14 and TRBJ1-4, with D perhaps matching TRBD1 (6 bases). Germline lookup yields CDR1 SGHDN and CDR2 FVKESK. V lost 5 bases to trimming and J lost 2 bases, with 6 bases between them. There are 13 residues in the CDR3. This CDR3 is CASSGQTNEKLFF. CDR3 coding DNA: TGTGCCAGCAGCGGACAGACTAATGAAAAACTGTTTTTT.

The sample holds one count of this clone. CDR3 residues: CASSLGGRAWGDTQYF. Here the CDR3 DNA reads TGTGCCAGCAGTTTAGGGGGGAGGGCGTGGGGAGATACGCAGTATTTT. The chain combines TRBV28 with TRBJ2-3; the match to TRBD2 covers 7 bases. Germline CDR1 MDHEN, CDR2 SYDVKM. The CDR3 covers 16 residues. With V trimmed by 2 bases and J by 5 bases, 10 bases remained unmatched.

This chain connects TRBV7-9 to TRBJ2-1; TRBD2 matches at 7 bases. V gave up 5 bases and J gave up 3 bases; unmatched junction bases: 16. CDR1 and CDR2 from the germline V gene are SEHNR and FQNEAQ (reference sequence). There are 18 residues in the CDR3. CDR3: CASSTPLASGILYNEQFF. CDR3 coding DNA: TGTGCCAGCAGCACACCCCTGGCTAGCGGAATCCTCTACAATGAGCAGTTCTTC.

The gene calls are TRBV4-2 and TRBJ2-7; 7 nucleotides agree with TRBD2. This CDR3 has 16 amino acids. The V gene end was trimmed by 0 bases and the J gene end by 3 bases; junction bases not matched to a gene: 8. Germline CDR1 reads LGHNA; CDR2 reads YNFKEQ. CDR3 sequence (DNA): TGTGCCAGCAGCCAAGATCCGTCTGGCGGGAGCTACGAGCAGTACTTC. It yields the protein CASSQDPSGGSYEQYF.

The V gene is TRBV30, the J gene TRBJ1-1; the D is unclear. The CDR3 is 14 amino acids. Trimming cost V 0 bases and J 0 bases, with 8 bases left between them. Germline CDR1 reads GTSNPN; CDR2 reads SVGIG (reference sequence). DNA for the CDR3: TGTGCCTGGAGTGTAGTACAGATGAACACTGAAGCTTTCTTT. It encodes CAWSVVQMNTEAFF.

This clone was detected only a few times. The chain employs TRBV4-3 and TRBJ2-7, with D possibly matching TRBD1 (6 bases). V lost 1 base and J lost 3, with 16 bases in between. Per germline, CDR1 LGHNA and CDR2 YSLEER. The CDR3 contains 16 residues. CDR3 in DNA: TGCGCCAGCAGCCAAGCCCGGGACACCAGATTCTACGAGCAGTACTTC. This translates into CASSQARDTRFYEQYF.

The chain couples TRBV9 to TRBJ1-4; 9 nucleotides line up with TRBD1. The germline V gene has CDR1 SGDLS and CDR2 YYNGEE. The CDR3 contains 16 residues. V lost 8 bases to trimming and J lost 4 bases; unmatched junction nucleotides: 12. CDR3 nucleotides: TGTGCCAGTTCTGGTTTAGGGACAGGGCGTAATGAAAAACTGTTTTTT. The encoded protein is CASSGLGTGRNEKLFF.

This clone was observed a few times. The chain combines TRBV4-2 with TRBJ1-1, with D possibly being TRBD1 (6 bases). The germline V gene encodes CDR1 LGHNA and CDR2 YNFKEQ. There are 13 residues in the CDR3. V dropped 5 bases and J dropped 2 bases, with 9 bases sitting between them. The DNA for the CDR3 is TGTGCCAGCAGCGCGGACAGAAACACTGAAGCTTTCTTT. This sequence encodes CASSADRNTEAFF.